Listed below are T cell receptor beta chains from one sample, sequenced in a study of graft-versus-host responses after intestinal transplantation. Antigens for these TCRs are unknown. Only in-frame clones appear in the TCRdb table, and some are missing; sequencing was by immunoSEQ multiplex PCR. The table includes about 120,000 clones, about 95% detected once. Sequenced material: unstimulated CD8+ T cells sorted from spleen or lymph node cells, taken before intestinal transplant. The receptors shown here come from a human donor who received an intestinal transplant. Each CDR3 is given with its conserved first and last residue.

16	TRBJ2-5	TRBV9	CASSVGGTSGEETQYF
19	TRBJ2-3	TRBV13	CASSLTRSAEGTSTDTQYF
15	TRBJ2-3	TRBV5-6	CASSQGQPGTDTQYF
10	TRBJ2-7	TRBV21-1	CASSKDEQYF
15	TRBJ1-4	TRBV30	CAWSPTMGLNEKLFF
13	TRBJ2-7	TRBV19	CASSLRVLYEQYF
17	TRBJ2-5	TRBV7-6	CASRLMAGGRGQETQYF
21	TRBJ2-1	TRBV5-1	CASSLRPFRGDPLIAYNEQFF
13	TRBJ2-2	TRBV27	CACKDRHTGELFF
8	TRBJ1-1	TRBV20-1	CSARDAFF
15	TRBJ2-3	TRBV4-2	CASSQDPREVDTQYF
17	TRBJ1-1	TRBV28	CASRTPGQGGLGTEAFF
15	TRBJ2-2	TRBV28	CASSLSSGRTGELFF
15	TRBJ2-7	TRBV28	CASSFVGPPPYEQYF
17	TRBJ2-2	TRBV5-1	CASSLWIAGGNTGELFF
15	TRBJ2-1	TRBV4-1	CASSQDRVVVNEQFF
11	TRBJ1-1	TRBV5-4	CASSTDSRAFF
13	TRBJ2-1	TRBV7-3	CASSNSMDNEQFF
15	TRBJ2-5	TRBV18	CASSPPGTSGETQYF
13	TRBJ2-5	TRBV4-1	CASSQGFQREYYF
15	TRBJ1-3	TRBV5-4	CASSLGRGSGNTIYF
24	TRBJ2-1	TRBV6-1	CASSEAGSYLVGLAGGWSDNEQFF
16	TRBJ2-3	TRBV9	CASSEGVAGYTDTQYF
16	TRBJ2-3	TRBV7-9	CASSPLLGSPGDTQYF
19	TRBJ2-3	TRBV11-2	CASSLGTGLDLIYSDTQYF
11	TRBJ1-1	TRBV20-1	CSGPPVSEAFF
16	TRBJ1-5	TRBV28	CASSFNTNSGYQPQHF
13	TRBJ2-5	TRBV6-5	CASSYGGQETQYF
18	TRBJ2-7	TRBV28	CASRTSGSTHGGSYEQYF
16	TRBJ2-7	TRBV7-9	CASSLNPGPIRDEQYF
11	TRBJ1-1	TRBV13	CASSLGREAFF
15	TRBJ2-1	TRBV28	CASSSSGGSYNEQFF
15	TRBJ2-3	TRBV10-3	CAIGLAGLNSDTQYF
15	TRBJ1-1	TRBV5-6	CASSSRTLGNTEAFF
16	TRBJ1-1	TRBV5-8	CASTTPMGGLNTEAFF
19	TRBJ2-2	TRBV7-8	CASSSGLAARDRNTGELFF
15	TRBJ2-5	TRBV27	CASSFRTSGKETQYF
15	TRBJ2-3	TRBV4-1	CASSHDRGSTDTQYF
19	TRBJ1-5	TRBV7-6	CASSLEGPTGQGAGQPQHF
15	TRBJ1-5	TRBV28	CASSLGQGDNQPQHF
14	TRBJ2-1	TRBV9	CASSVAEPYNEQFF
22	TRBJ2-2	TRBV7-3	CASSLNDDPGLAGGPDPGELFF
13	TRBJ1-5	TRBV19	CASSNKGHQPQHF
16	TRBJ2-4	TRBV7-2	CASSLRPRWKENIQYF
16	TRBJ1-5	TRBV7-9	CASSKGDRLSNQPQHF
16	TRBJ2-3	TRBV10-2	CASGGLAGGTSDTQYF
15	TRBJ2-2	TRBV4-1	CASSPKITSTGELFF
15	TRBJ2-5	TRBV7-8	CASSLALADQETQYF
14	TRBJ1-2	TRBV2	CASRRQGGNYGYTF
17	TRBJ2-4	TRBV30	CAWSVRGRRGAKNIQYF
16	TRBJ2-4	TRBV5-1	CASSYGQGLAKNIQYF
16	TRBJ1-2	TRBV18	CASSPLTGGAYDGYTF
14	TRBJ1-1	TRBV19	CASTYGQGFTEAFF